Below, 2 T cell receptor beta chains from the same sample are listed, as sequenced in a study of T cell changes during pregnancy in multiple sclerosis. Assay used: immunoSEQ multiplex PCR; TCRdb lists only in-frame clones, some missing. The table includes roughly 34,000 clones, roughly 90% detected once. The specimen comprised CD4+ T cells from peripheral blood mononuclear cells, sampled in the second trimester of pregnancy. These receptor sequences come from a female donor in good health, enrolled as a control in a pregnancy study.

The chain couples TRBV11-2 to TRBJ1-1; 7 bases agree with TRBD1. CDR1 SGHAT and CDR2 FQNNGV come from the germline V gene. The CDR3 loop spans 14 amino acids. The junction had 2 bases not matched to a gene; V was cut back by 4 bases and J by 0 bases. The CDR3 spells CASSWGTVNTEAFF. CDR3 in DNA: TGTGCCAGCAGCTGGGGGACAGTGAACACTGAAGCTTTCTTT.

The CDR3 spells CAWREGGGTDTQYF. The CDR3 DNA sequence: TGTGCCTGGAGAGAGGGGGGGGGCACAGATACGCAGTATTTT. The rearrangement joins TRBV30 to TRBJ2-3, with D perhaps TRBD2 (7 bases). This CDR3 is 14 amino acids long. Germline V gene data show CDR1 as GTSNPN and CDR2 as SVGIG (reference sequence). Trimming removed 3 bases at V and 1 base at J, with 11 bases between.